These T cell receptor beta chains were read from a single sample in a study of blood T cell repertoires in COVID-19. The protocol was immunoSEQ multiplex PCR, while the TCRdb copy is restricted to in-frame clones and leaves out a portion. The repertoire holds around 310,000 clones, with about 90% as singletons. Material: peripheral blood. The origin of the receptors is a woman aged 40 to 50 with COVID-19, enrolled during active disease. The CDR3 runs from the conserved cysteine through the conserved F or W. The D gene is left open where the match is weak. The listing skips clone size in some rows; elsewhere it reads once, few, many or a size class.

d_call clone_size j_call v_call cdr3_nt cdr3_aa
. . TRBJ2-7 TRBV12-3/TRBV12-4 TGTGCCAGCAGGCTAGGTTCGGTCGAGCAGTACTTC CASRLGSVEQYF
TRBD1 . TRBJ1-1 TRBV2 TGTGCCAGCAGTGATCGACAGGGGAACACTGAAGCTTTCTTT CASSDRQGNTEAFF
. . TRBJ2-3 TRBV29-1 TGCAGCGTTGAACTCAGGAACACAGATACGCAGTATTTT CSVELRNTDTQYF
. . TRBJ1-3 TRBV6-6 TGTGCCAGCAGTTACTCCCCCATTGGCACTGGAAACACCATATATTTT CASSYSPIGTGNTIYF
. . TRBJ2-7 TRBV27 TGTGCCAGCAGTTTAAACAGGGCGAGTTACGAGCAGTACTTC CASSLNRASYEQYF
TRBD1 . TRBJ1-1 TRBV11-3 TGTGCCAGCAGCCCAGGAGGGACAGGAAAAACTGAAGCTTTCTTT CASSPGGTGKTEAFF
. . TRBJ1-5 TRBV15 TGTGCCACCAGCAGAGATATTACAGGATATAATCAGCCCCAGCATTTT CATSRDITGYNQPQHF
TRBD1 . TRBJ1-2 TRBV25-1 TGTGCCAGCAGGGCAGGGGGCCAAGGCTATGGCTACACCTTC CASRAGGQGYGYTF
. . TRBJ1-2 TRBV28 TGTGCCAGCAGTTTAGGTTTCAGCTATGGCTACACCTTC CASSLGFSYGYTF
TRBD1 once TRBJ2-3 TRBV11-3 TGTGCCAGCAGCTTAGGAATGACAGGGGTAGGCACAGATACGCAGTATTTT CASSLGMTGVGTDTQYF
. few TRBJ1-2 TRBV5-6 TGTGCCAGCAGCTTTCTTATATCTGGCTACACCTTC CASSFLISGYTF
. . TRBJ2-7 TRBV7-9 TGTGCCACCGGGCGGGACTCCTACGAGCAGTACTTC CATGRDSYEQYF
. . TRBJ2-3 TRBV15 TGTGCCACCAGCAGATCACAGGTCGTAGATACGCAGTATTTT CATSRSQVVDTQYF
. . TRBJ1-3 TRBV4-3 TGCGCCAGCAGCCAAGGTTCCAGGGACTACTCTGGAAACACCATATATTTT CASSQGSRDYSGNTIYF
. once TRBJ1-6 TRBV5-6 TGTGCCAGCAGCCCCACTTTGGAGGGCGGGAATTCACCCCTCCACTTT CASSPTLEGGNSPLHF
. . TRBJ1-4 TRBV2 TGTGCCGGGGTACAGGGAAGGGGTGAAAAACTGTTTTTT CAGVQGRGEKLFF
TRBD1 . TRBJ2-7 TRBV4-1 TGCGCCAGCAGCGCCGCGGGACAGGGGGCGGGAGAGCAGTACTTC CASSAAGQGAGEQYF
. once TRBJ2-1 TRBV7-3 TGTGCCAGCAGCTTAATAAGGCGGCAAGGGGTTGAGCAGTTCTTC CASSLIRRQGVEQFF
TRBD2 . TRBJ2-7 TRBV6-4 TGTGCCAGCAGTCCACGAGCGGGAGAAGGCGAGCAGTACTTC CASSPRAGEGEQYF
. . TRBJ1-4 TRBV28 TGTGCCAGCAGTTTCCCTGGTCGGGGGGGATCTGAAAAACTGTTTTTT CASSFPGRGGSEKLFF
TRBD1 once TRBJ1-2 TRBV12-3/TRBV12-4 TGTGCCAGCAGTATCACAGGGGACTATGGCTACACCTTC CASSITGDYGYTF
. . TRBJ1-1 TRBV5-1 TGCGCCAGCAGGGCGGGTTCCACTGAAGCTTTCTTT CASRAGSTEAFF
. . TRBJ1-6 TRBV6-1 TGTGCCAGCAGTGAACTACTTACGGGACACCTTAATTCACCCCTCCACTTT CASSELLTGHLNSPLHF
. . TRBJ1-2 TRBV23-1 TGCGCCAGCAGTCAATCGGGGAGGGCGAGCTATGGCTACACCTTC CASSQSGRASYGYTF
. once TRBJ1-1 TRBV29-1 TGCAGCGTTGAAGATCTTGCAGGGTGGATGAACACTGAAGCTTTCTTT CSVEDLAGWMNTEAFF
. . TRBJ1-2 TRBV29-1 TGCAGCGTGATGGGGGGCTATGGCTACACCTTC CSVMGGYGYTF
TRBD1 . TRBJ1-1 TRBV28 TGTGCCAGCAGTTCGGGACAGGGGAACACTGAAGCTTTCTTT CASSSGQGNTEAFF